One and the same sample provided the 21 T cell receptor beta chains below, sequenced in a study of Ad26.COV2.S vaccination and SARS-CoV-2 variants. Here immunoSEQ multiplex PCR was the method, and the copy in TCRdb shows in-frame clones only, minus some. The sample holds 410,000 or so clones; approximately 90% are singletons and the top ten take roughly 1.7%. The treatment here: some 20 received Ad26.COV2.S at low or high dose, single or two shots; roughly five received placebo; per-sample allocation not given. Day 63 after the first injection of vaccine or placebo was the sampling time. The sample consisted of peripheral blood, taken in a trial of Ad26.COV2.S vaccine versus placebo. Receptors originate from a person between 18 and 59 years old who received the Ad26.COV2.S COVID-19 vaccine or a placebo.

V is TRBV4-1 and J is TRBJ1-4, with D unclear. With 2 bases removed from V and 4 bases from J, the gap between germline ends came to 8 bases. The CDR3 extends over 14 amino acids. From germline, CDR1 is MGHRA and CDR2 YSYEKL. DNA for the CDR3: TGCGCCAGCAGCCAAAAGGACTTTAATGAAAAACTGTTTTTT. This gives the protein CASSQKDFNEKLFF.

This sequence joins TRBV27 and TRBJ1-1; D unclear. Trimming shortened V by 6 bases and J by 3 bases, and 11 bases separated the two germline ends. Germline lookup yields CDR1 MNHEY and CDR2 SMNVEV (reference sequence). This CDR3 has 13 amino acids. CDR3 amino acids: CASRIGRHTEAFF. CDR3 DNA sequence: TGTGCCAGCAGGATAGGGAGACACACTGAAGCTTTCTTT.

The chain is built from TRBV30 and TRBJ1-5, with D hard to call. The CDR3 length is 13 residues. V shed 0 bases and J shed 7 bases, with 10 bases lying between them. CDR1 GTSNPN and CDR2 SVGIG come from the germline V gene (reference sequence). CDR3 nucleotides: TGTGCCTGGAGTGTACGTGGGAAACAGCCCCAGCATTTT. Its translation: CAWSVRGKQPQHF.

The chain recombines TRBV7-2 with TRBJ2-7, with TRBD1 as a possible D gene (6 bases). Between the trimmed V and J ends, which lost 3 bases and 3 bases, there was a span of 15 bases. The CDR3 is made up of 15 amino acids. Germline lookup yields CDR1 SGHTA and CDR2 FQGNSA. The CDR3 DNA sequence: TGTGCCAGCAGCTTTCTATCAGGGGAGAACTACGAGCAGTACTTC. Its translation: CASSFLSGENYEQYF.

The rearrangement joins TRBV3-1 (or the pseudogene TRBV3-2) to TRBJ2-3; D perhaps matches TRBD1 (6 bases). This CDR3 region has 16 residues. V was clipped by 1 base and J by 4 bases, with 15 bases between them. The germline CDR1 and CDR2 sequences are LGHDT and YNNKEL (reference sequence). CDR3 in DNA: TGTGCCAGCAGCCAAGGGCAGGGGAGTCGTTCAGATACGCAGTATTTT. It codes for CASSQGQGSRSDTQYF.

The DNA of the CDR3 is TGTGCCAGCAGCTTATTGACAGATAATGGCTACACCTTC. It is translated as CASSLLTDNGYTF. The V and J genes are TRBV7-2 and TRBJ1-2, with TRBD1 as a possible D gene (5 bases). Germline CDR1 and CDR2: SGHTA and FQGNSA. The CDR3 has 13 residues. V lost 2 bases and J lost 6, with 10 bases in between.

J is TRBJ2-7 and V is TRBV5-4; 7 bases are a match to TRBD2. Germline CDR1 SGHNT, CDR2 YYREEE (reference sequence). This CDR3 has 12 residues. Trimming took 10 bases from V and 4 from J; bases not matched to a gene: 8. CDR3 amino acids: CASSRGGYEQYF. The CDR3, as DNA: TGTGCCTCCAGTCGCGGGGGTTACGAGCAGTACTTC.

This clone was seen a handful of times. The CDR3: CASSGPPLHF. CDR3 coding DNA: TGTGCCAGCTCGGGGCCACCCCTCCACTTT. This sequence joins TRBV2 and TRBJ1-6, with a tentative D call TRBD1 (5 bases). This CDR3 spans 10 amino acids. Trimming removed 8 bases from V and 11 bases from J, with 7 bases in between. Germline V gives CDR1 SNHLY, CDR2 FYNNEI. Full variable domain (missing parts from reference TRBV2 and TRBJ1-6): EPEVTQTPSHQVTQMGQEVILRCVPISNHLYFYWYRQILGQKVEFLVSFYNNEISEKSEIFDDQFSVERPDGSNFTLKIRSTKLEDSAMYFCASSGPPLHFGNGTRLTVT.

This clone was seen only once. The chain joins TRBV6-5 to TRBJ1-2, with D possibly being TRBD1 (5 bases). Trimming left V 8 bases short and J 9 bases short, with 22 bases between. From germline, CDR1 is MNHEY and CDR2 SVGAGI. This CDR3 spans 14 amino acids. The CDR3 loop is CASSSSAGRRSYTF. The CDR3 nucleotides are TGTGCCAGCTCGAGTTCCGCAGGGCGGAGGAGCTACACCTTC.

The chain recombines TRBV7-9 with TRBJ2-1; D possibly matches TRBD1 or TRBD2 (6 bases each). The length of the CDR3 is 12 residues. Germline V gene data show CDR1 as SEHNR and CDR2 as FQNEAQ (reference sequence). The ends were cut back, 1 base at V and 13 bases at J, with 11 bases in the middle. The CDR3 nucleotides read TGTGCCAGCAGCTTAGTCGGGGGCGACCAGTTCTTC. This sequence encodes CASSLVGGDQFF.

CDR3 bases: TGTGCCAGCTCAGGCGGGATGTACGAGCAGTACTTC. It codes for CASSGGMYEQYF. The V and J genes are TRBV18 and TRBJ2-7, with D possibly matching TRBD2 (6 bases). CDR1 is KGHSH and CDR2 is LQKENI in the germline V gene. Trimming cost V 5 bases and J 4 bases, with 9 bases left between them. This CDR3 is 12 amino acids long.

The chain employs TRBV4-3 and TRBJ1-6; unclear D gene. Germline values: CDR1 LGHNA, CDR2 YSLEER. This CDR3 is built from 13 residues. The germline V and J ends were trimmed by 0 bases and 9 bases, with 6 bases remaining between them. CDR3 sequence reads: CASSQDPSSPLHF. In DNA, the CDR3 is TGCGCCAGCAGCCAAGATCCGTCTTCACCCCTCCACTTT.

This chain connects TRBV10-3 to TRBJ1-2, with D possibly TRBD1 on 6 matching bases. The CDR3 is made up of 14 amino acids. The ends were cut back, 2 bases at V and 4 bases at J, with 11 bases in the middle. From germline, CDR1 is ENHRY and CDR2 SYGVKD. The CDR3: CAISEAGEGYGYTF. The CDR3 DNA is TGTGCCATCAGTGAGGCAGGGGAAGGCTATGGCTACACCTTC.

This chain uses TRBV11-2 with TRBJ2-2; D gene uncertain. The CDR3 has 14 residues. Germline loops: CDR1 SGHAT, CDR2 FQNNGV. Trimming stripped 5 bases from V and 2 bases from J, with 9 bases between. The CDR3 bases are TGTGCCAGCAGCGCCCTATACAACACCGGGGAGCTGTTTTTT. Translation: CASSALYNTGELFF.

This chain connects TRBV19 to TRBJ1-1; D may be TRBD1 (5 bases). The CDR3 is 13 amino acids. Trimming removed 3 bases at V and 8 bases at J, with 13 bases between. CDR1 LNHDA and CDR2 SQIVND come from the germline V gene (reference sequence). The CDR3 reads CASSMAGGIEAFF. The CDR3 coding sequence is TGTGCCAGTAGTATGGCGGGGGGGATCGAAGCTTTCTTT.

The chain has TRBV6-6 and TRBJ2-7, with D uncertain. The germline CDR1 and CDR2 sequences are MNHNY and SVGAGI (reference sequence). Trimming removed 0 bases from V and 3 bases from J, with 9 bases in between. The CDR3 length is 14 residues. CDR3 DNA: TGTGCCAGCAGTTACTCTGGTCTTCTCTACGAGCAGTACTTC. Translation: CASSYSGLLYEQYF.

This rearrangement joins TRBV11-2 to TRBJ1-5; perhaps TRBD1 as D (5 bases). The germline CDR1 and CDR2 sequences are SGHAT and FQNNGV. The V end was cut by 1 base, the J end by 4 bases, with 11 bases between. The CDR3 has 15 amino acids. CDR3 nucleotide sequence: TGTGCCAGCAGCTTAGGGGGGTATGGGAATCAGCCCCAGCATTTT. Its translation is CASSLGGYGNQPQHF.

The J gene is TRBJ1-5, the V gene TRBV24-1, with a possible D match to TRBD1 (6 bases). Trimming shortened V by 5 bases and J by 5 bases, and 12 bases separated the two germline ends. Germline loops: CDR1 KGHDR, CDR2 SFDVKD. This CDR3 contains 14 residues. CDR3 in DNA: TGTGCCACCAGTGGCCGGGGGCAGGATCAGCCCCAGCATTTT. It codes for CATSGRGQDQPQHF.

CDR3 loop: CASSPASSNQPQHF. CDR3 nucleotide sequence: TGTGCCAGCAGCCCAGCGAGTAGCAATCAGCCCCAGCATTTT. The chain is built from TRBV14 and TRBJ1-5, with no clear D. CDR1 and CDR2 (germline): SGHDN, FVKESK. V gave up 4 bases and J gave up 0 bases, with 7 bases separating them. The length of the CDR3 is 14 residues.

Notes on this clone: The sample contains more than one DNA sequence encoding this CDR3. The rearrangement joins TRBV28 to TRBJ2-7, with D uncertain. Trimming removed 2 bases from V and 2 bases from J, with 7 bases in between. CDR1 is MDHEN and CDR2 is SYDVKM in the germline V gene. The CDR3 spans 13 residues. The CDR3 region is CASSLRQTYEQYF. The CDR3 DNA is TGTGCCAGCAGTTTAAGGCAGACCTACGAGCAGTACTTC.

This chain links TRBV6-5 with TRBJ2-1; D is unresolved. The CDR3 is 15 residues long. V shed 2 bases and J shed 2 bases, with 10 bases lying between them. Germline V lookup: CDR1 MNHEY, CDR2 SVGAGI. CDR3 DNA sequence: TGTGCCAGCAGTTACGGTGAACAACCCTACAATGAGCAGTTCTTC. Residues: CASSYGEQPYNEQFF.